One T cell receptor beta chain is described in this entry. Its antigen remains unknown. The data stem from a study of shared clonotypes between healthy human individuals. Study in general: A couple of women and a few men aged 18 to 49 served as donors. Study-level findings and limits: Rarefaction curves obtained for sorted subsets showed sequencing incomplete despite large depth. Estimated richness was generally greater in naive than memory subsets.

The method was immunoSEQ multiplex PCR; TCRdb's version includes in-frame clones alone and lacks a portion of them. The sample has roughly 2.1 million clones, under 95% seen once; the top ten hold around 1.7%. This CDR3 has 18 residues. V was cut by 4 bases and J by 2 bases, with 21 bases left in between. Germline CDR1 SEHNR, CDR2 FQNEAQ (reference sequence). Terminally differentiated effector memory CD45RA+ cells were left out of the naive CD8 fraction, which was CD45RO-negative and positively selected for CCR7. There were no recent acute infections or vaccinations among the donors, who were healthy HIV-negative adults.

The specimen sequenced was naive CD8+ T cells from PBMCs. This TCR was sampled from a man between 18 and 29 years old in good health. Some clones in this sample may be carry-over from other donors' samples. The chain recombines TRBV7-9 with TRBJ1-5; TRBD1 is a possible D gene (6 bases). CDR3 coding DNA: TGTGCCAGCAGCTCTCTTAGCCCAGGGACACCGGGCAATCAGCCCCAGCATTTT. Translated: CASSSLSPGTPGNQPQHF.